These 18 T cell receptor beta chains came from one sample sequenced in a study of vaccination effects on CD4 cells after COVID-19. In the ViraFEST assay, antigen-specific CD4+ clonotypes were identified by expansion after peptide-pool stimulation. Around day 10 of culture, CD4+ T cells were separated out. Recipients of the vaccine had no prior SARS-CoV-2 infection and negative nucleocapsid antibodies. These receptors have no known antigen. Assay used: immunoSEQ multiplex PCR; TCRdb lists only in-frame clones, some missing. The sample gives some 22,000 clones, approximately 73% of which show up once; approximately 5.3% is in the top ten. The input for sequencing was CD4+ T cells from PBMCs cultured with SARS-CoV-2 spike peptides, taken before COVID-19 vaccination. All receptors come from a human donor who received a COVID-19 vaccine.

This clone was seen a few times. The CDR3, as DNA: TGTGCCAGTAGTCCCGACCTACAGGGTACTCGGTATTTT. Protein product: CASSPDLQGTRYF. This chain links TRBV19 with TRBJ2-3, with a tentative D call TRBD1 (6 bases). There are 13 residues in the CDR3. Trimming took 5 bases from V and 14 from J, leaving 20 bases between them. The V gene's germline CDR1 is LNHDA and CDR2 SQIVND (reference sequence).

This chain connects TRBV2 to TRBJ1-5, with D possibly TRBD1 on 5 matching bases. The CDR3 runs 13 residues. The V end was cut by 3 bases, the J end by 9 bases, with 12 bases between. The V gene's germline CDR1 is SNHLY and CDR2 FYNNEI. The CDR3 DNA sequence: TGTGCCAGCAGTGATGACAGCTATGCGCCCCAGCATTTT. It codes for CASSDDSYAPQHF.

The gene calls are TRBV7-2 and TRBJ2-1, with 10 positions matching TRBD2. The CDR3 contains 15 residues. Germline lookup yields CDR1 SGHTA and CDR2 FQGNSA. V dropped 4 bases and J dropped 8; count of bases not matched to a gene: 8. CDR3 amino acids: CASSSPSGGRYEQFF. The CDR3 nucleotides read TGTGCCAGCAGCTCGCCTAGCGGGGGACGATATGAGCAGTTCTTC.

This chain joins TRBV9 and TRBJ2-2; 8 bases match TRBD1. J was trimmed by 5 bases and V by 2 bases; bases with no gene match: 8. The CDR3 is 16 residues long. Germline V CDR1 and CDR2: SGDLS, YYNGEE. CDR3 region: CASSVGRGRRTGELFF. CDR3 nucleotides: TGTGCCAGCAGCGTCGGCAGGGGGCGGCGGACCGGGGAGCTGTTTTTT.

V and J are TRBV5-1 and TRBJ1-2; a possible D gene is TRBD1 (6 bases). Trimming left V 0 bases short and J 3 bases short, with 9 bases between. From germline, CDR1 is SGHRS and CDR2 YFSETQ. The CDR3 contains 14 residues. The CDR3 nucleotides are TGCGCCAGCAGCTTGGCCCCAGGGGACTATGGCTACACCTTC. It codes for CASSLAPGDYGYTF.

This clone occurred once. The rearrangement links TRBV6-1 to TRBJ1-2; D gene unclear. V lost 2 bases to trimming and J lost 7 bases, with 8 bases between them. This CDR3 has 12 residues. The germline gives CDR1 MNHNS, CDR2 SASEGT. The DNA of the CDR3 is TGTGCCAGCAGTGAAATGGCGAGTGGCTACACCTTC. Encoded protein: CASSEMASGYTF.

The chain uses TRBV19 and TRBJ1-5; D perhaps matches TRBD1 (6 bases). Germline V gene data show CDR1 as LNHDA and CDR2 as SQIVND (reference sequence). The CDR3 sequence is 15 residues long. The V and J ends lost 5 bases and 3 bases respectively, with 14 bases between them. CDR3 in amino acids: CASSFRQDLNQPQHF. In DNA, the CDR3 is TGTGCCAGTAGTTTCCGACAGGATCTCAATCAGCCCCAGCATTTT.

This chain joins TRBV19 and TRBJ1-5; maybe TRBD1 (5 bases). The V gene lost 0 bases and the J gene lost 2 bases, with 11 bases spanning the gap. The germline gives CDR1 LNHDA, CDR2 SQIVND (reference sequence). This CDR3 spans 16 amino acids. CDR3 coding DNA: TGTGCCAGTAGTATAGAGGGGGGACTCCGCAATCAGCCCCAGCATTTT. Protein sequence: CASSIEGGLRNQPQHF.

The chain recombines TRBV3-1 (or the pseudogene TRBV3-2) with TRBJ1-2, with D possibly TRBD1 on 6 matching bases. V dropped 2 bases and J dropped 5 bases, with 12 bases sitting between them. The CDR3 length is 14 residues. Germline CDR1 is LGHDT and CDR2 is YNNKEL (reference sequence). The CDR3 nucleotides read TGTGCCAGCAGCCAACTGGGGGCCAGTTATGGCTACACCTTC. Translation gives CASSQLGASYGYTF.

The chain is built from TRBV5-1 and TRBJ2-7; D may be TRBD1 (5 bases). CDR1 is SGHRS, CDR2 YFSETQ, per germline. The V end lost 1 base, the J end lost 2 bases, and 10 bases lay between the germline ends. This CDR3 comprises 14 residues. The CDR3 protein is CASSLTGPAYEQYF. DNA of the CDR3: TGCGCCAGCAGCTTGACAGGACCTGCCTACGAGCAGTACTTC.

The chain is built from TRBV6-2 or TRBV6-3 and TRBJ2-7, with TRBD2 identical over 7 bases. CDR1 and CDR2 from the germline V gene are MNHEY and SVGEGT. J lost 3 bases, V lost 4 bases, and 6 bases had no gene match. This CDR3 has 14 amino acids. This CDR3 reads CASSSRLAGYEQYF. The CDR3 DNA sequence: TGTGCCAGCAGTTCCAGACTAGCTGGCTACGAGCAGTACTTC.

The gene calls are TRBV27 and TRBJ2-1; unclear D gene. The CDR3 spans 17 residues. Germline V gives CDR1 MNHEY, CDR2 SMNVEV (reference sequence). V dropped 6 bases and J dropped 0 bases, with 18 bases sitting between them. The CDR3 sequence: CASRLVPRSDSYNEQFF. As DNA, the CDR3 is TGTGCCAGCAGGTTAGTCCCTAGGTCAGACTCCTACAATGAGCAGTTCTTC.

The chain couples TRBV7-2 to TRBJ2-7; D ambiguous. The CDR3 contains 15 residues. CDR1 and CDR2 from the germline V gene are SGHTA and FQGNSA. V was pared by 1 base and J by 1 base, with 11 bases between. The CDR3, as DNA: TGTGCCAGCAGCTTAGGGGCAGCCCAATCCTACGAGCAGTACTTC. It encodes CASSLGAAQSYEQYF.

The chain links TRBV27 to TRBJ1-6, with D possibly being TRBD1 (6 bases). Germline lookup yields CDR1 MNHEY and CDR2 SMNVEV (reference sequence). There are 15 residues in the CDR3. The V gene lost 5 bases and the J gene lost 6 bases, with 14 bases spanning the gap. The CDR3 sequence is CASSRNRASNSPLHF. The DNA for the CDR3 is TGTGCCAGCAGTAGAAACAGGGCTTCTAATTCACCCCTCCACTTT.

The CDR3, as DNA: TGTGCCAGCAGCCAAGCGGAGACTAGCGCCTCCTACGAGCAGTACTTC. Translation: CASSQAETSASYEQYF. The chain recombines TRBV4-2 with TRBJ2-7, with 8 nucleotides matching TRBD2. This CDR3 has 16 amino acids. The V and J ends lost 1 base and 0 bases, in that order; junction bases with no gene match: 5. The germline gives CDR1 LGHNA, CDR2 YNFKEQ.

The CDR3 spells CASGDLRNEQFF. In nucleotides, the CDR3 is TGCGCCAGCGGAGACTTACGCAATGAGCAGTTCTTC. The chain has TRBV10-2 and TRBJ2-1; D unresolved. Per germline, CDR1 WSHSY and CDR2 SAAADI. The CDR3 contains 12 residues. V lost 8 bases and J 6 bases, leaving 11 bases between the germline ends.

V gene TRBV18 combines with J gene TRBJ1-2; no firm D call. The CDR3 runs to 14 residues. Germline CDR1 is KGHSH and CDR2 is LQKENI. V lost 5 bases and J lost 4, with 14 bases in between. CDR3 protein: CASSDGSITYGYTF. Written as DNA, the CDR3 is TGTGCCAGCTCAGACGGAAGCATAACCTATGGCTACACCTTC.

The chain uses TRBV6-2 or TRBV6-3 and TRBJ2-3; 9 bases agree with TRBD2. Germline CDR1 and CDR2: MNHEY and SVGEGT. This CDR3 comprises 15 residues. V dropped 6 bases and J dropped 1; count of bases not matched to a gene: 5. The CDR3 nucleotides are TGTGCCAGCAGCCCCCAGCGGGGGGGCACAGATACGCAGTATTTT. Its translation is CASSPQRGGTDTQYF.